The present entry profiles one TCR beta chain with its context. Original handling: Amplification with reference gene primers provided the estimates of nucleated cell counts. Profiling relied on immunoSEQ multiplex PCR, and the TCRdb table lists in-frame clones only, not all of them. Clone size and the V and J calls come from that table; the DNA yielded D and trimming. This sample has about 55,000 clones; roughly 85% occur once, and the top ten carry about 13%. This record belongs to a study of blood T cell repertoires in COVID-19. The overall study: Donors in the United States, Italy and Spain gave samples during acute or convalescent COVID-19. The analysed material was cDNA or gDNA that came from T cells, B-cell-depleted T cells, or PBMCs.

Germline-derived CDR1 and CDR2 are SGHTA and FQGNSA. CDR3 length: 14 residues. The V segment lost 5 bases and the J segment 8 bases; nucleotides outside the gene matches: 10. The specimen was peripheral blood. The receptor was derived from a human donor in a cohort sampled during active COVID-19. V and J are TRBV7-2 and TRBJ2-7; 9 bases agree with TRBD2. The CDR3 region is CASSAPGLALKQYF. CDR3 bases: TGTGCCAGCAGCGCCCCGGGACTAGCCCTTAAGCAGTACTTC.